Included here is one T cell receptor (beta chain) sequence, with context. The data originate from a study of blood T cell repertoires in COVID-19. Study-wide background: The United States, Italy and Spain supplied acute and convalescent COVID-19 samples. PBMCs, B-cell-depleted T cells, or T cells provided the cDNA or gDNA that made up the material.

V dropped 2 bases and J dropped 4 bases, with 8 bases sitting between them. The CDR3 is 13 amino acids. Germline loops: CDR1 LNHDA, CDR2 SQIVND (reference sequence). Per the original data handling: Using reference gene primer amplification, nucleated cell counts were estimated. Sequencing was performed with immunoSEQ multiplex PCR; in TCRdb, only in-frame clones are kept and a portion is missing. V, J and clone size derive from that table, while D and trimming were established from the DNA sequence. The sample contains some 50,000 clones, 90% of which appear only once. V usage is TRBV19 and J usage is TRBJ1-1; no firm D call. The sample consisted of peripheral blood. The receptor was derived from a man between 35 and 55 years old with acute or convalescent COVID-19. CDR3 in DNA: TGTGCCAGTAGTATAACAGCCCTCACTGAAGCTTTCTTT. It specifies CASSITALTEAFF. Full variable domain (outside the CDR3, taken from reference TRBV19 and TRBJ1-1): DGGITQSPKYLFRKEGQNVTLSCEQNLNHDAMYWYRQDPGQGLRLIYYSQIVNDFQKGDIAEGYSVSREKKESFPLTVTSAQKNPTAFYLCASSITALTEAFFGQGTRLTVV.